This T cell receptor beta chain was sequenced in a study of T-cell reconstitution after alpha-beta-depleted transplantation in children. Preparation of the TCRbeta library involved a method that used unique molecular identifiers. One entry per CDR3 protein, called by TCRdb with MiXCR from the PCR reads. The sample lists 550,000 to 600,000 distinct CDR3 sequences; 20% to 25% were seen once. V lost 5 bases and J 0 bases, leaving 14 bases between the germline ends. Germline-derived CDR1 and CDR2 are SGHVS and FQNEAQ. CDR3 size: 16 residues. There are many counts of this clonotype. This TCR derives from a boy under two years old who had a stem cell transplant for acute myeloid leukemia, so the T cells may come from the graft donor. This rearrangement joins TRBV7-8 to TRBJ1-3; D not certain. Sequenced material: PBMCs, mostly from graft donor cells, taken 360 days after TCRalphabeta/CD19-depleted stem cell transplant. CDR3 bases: TGTGCCAGCAGCCCAACGAGTAGAACCTCTGGAAACACCATATATTTT. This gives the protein CASSPTSRTSGNTIYF.